This entry lists 18 T cell receptor beta chains sequenced from one sample in a study of chemoradiotherapy in HPV16-positive cancers. Produced via immunoSEQ multiplex PCR; TCRdb's table is partial and in-frame only. The sample lists 15,000 to 20,000 clones, nearly 90% occurring once. The sample consisted of blood, taken from a patient who underwent chemoradiotherapy. The source is a human donor with HPV-associated anogenital cancer.

This CDR3 reads CASSLFMTGGGQPQHF. The CDR3 region has the DNA TGTGCCAGCAGTTTATTTATGACAGGGGGCGGTCAGCCCCAGCATTTT. The chain couples TRBV27 to TRBJ1-5, with TRBD1 identical over 10 bases. V was pared by 1 base and J by 6 bases, with 6 bases of the junction left unmatched. This CDR3 spans 16 amino acids. From germline, CDR1 is MNHEY and CDR2 SMNVEV (reference sequence).

CDR3: CASSLLAYSYNEQFF. The CDR3 DNA reads as TGTGCCAGCAGCCTTTTAGCGTATTCCTACAATGAGCAGTTCTTC. The chain couples TRBV11-2 to TRBJ2-1, with a weak D call TRBD2 (5 bases). CDR1 is SGHAT and CDR2 is FQNNGV in the germline V gene. V lost 5 bases to trimming and J lost 1 base, with 12 bases between them. CDR3 length: 15 residues.

The genes are TRBV5-4 and TRBJ2-1, with TRBD2 identical over 10 bases. Per the germline V gene, CDR1 is SGHNT and CDR2 is YYREEE (reference sequence). The CDR3 runs to 13 residues. The V segment lost 8 bases and the J segment 4 bases; nucleotides outside the gene matches: 3. The CDR3 sequence is CASELAGYNEQFF. CDR3 DNA sequence: TGTGCCAGTGAACTAGCGGGATACAATGAGCAGTTCTTC.

The chain links TRBV5-4 to TRBJ2-5; D unclear. Per germline, CDR1 SGHNT and CDR2 YYREEE (reference sequence). CDR3 length equals 10 residues. V lost 7 bases and J lost 3, with 4 bases in between. The CDR3 nucleotides read TGTGCCAGCGGTAAAGAGACCCAGTACTTC. Its protein is CASGKETQYF.

The chain is built from TRBV27 and TRBJ1-5; no firm D call. This CDR3 comprises 13 residues. The V gene lost 8 bases and the J gene lost 5 bases, with 13 bases spanning the gap. Germline-derived CDR1 and CDR2 are MNHEY and SMNVEV (reference sequence). This CDR3 reads CASSIYRDQPQHF. CDR3 sequence (DNA): TGTGCCAGCTCCATTTACAGAGATCAGCCCCAGCATTTT.

The chain combines TRBV5-4 with TRBJ1-2; D unclear. V was trimmed by 2 bases and J by 4 bases, leaving 15 bases between them. CDR3 length: 15 residues. The germline CDR1 and CDR2 sequences are SGHNT and YYREEE (reference sequence). CDR3 coding DNA: TGTGCCAGCAGCTTTTCCGTGGGGTTGGGCTATGGCTACACCTTC. Translation gives CASSFSVGLGYGYTF.

The chain couples TRBV4-2 to TRBJ1-2; D is undetermined. The CDR3 totals 11 residues. The V gene lost 1 base and the J gene lost 7 bases, with 4 bases spanning the gap. Germline loops: CDR1 LGHNA, CDR2 YNFKEQ. DNA of the CDR3: TGTGCCAGCAGCCAAGCTGCTGGCTACACCTTC. Translating gives CASSQAAGYTF.

The chain carries TRBV2 and TRBJ2-7; perhaps TRBD2 as D (6 bases). CDR1 and CDR2 (germline): SNHLY, FYNNEI. The CDR3 runs 13 residues. V was trimmed by 7 bases and J by 7 bases, leaving 17 bases between them. CDR3 sequence (DNA): TGTGCCAGCACCCTCTCAGGAGGGGTTGAGCAGTACTTC. Its protein product is CASTLSGGVEQYF.

The chain is built from TRBV19 and TRBJ2-2; 9 bases line up with TRBD2. This CDR3 is built from 14 residues. Trimming cost V 6 bases and J 8 bases; bases outside gene matches: 7. Germline loops: CDR1 LNHDA, CDR2 SQIVND (reference sequence). CDR3 bases: TGTGCCAGTAGGAAAGCGGGAGGTCTGGGGGAGCTGTTTTTT. Its protein product is CASRKAGGLGELFF.

The V and J genes are TRBV19 and TRBJ2-7, with no clear D. The CDR3 runs 13 residues. V dropped 5 bases and J dropped 2 bases, with 10 bases sitting between them. Germline CDR1 and CDR2: LNHDA and SQIVND (reference sequence). The CDR3 reads CASSSRVTYEQYF. CDR3 in DNA: TGTGCCAGTAGTTCAAGGGTTACCTACGAGCAGTACTTC.

V and J are TRBV2 and TRBJ2-1; 8 nucleotides match TRBD2. The ends lost 3 bases at V and 3 bases at J; junction bases unmatched: 4. Germline CDR1 is SNHLY and CDR2 is FYNNEI. The CDR3 is made up of 15 amino acids. CDR3 amino acids: CASSDSGTSYNEQFF. CDR3 nucleotides: TGTGCCAGCAGTGATTCAGGGACTAGCTACAATGAGCAGTTCTTC.

V and J are TRBV9 and TRBJ2-2; the D call may be TRBD1 or TRBD2 (5 bases each). Trimming shortened V by 3 bases and J by 0 bases, and 12 bases separated the two germline ends. The CDR3 covers 16 residues. CDR1 is SGDLS and CDR2 is YYNGEE in the germline V gene. The chain's CDR3 is CASSATGTANTGELFF. The CDR3 coding sequence is TGTGCCAGCAGCGCCACCGGGACCGCGAACACCGGGGAGCTGTTTTTT.

The rearrangement uses TRBV28 and TRBJ1-1; D possibly corresponds to TRBD1 (5 bases). The CDR3 covers 14 residues. In germline, CDR1 is MDHEN, CDR2 SYDVKM. The V gene lost 2 bases and the J gene lost 4 bases, with 11 bases spanning the gap. The CDR3 loop reads CASSLRGVGTEAFF. The CDR3 nucleotides are TGTGCCAGCAGTTTACGAGGGGTAGGCACTGAAGCTTTCTTT.

As to this clone: A read error may account for a junction end that differs from germline. The chain recombines TRBV6-6 with TRBJ1-5; D uncertain. Germline V gene sequence: CDR1 MNHNY, CDR2 SVGAGI (reference sequence). This CDR3 has 16 amino acids. CDR3 residues: CANSYFPKNSNQPQHF. The CDR3 DNA reads TGTGCCAACAGTTACTTCCCAAAGAATAGCAATCAGCCCCAGCATTTT.

This clone was observed once. This chain connects TRBV19 to TRBJ1-1; D might be TRBD1 (6 bases). The CDR3 length is 13 residues. V lost 7 bases and J lost 6, with 15 bases in between. Per germline, CDR1 LNHDA and CDR2 SQIVND (reference sequence). CDR3 coding DNA: TGTGCCAGTATTACCAGGGGATTAGCTGAAGCTTTCTTT. Encoded protein: CASITRGLAEAFF.

The chain recombines TRBV19 with TRBJ2-7; D possibly corresponds to TRBD2 (5 bases). This CDR3 comprises 17 residues. V shed 2 bases and J shed 3 bases, with 20 bases lying between them. Germline CDR1 is LNHDA and CDR2 is SQIVND (reference sequence). The CDR3 sequence: CASSINSRPEAHYEQYF. CDR3 bases: TGTGCCAGTAGTATAAATAGTCGCCCGGAGGCGCACTACGAGCAGTACTTC.

V usage is TRBV2 and J usage is TRBJ2-2; D call uncertain. The CDR3 consists of 12 residues. Germline V CDR1 and CDR2: SNHLY, FYNNEI. Between the trimmed V and J ends, which lost 8 bases and 3 bases, there was a span of 7 bases. CDR3 nucleotides: TGTGCCAGCGGTAGGGACACCGGGGAGCTGTTTTTT. This codes for CASGRDTGELFF.

The chain recombines TRBV6-5 with TRBJ1-1, with 7 bases aligning to TRBD1. Trimming removed 6 bases from V and 7 bases from J; junction bases left unmatched: 8. This CDR3 region has 13 residues. Germline CDR1 reads MNHEY; CDR2 reads SVGAGI. The CDR3 DNA is TGTGCCAGCAGCAAGGGGACAGTCAGTGAAGCTTTCTTT. It codes for CASSKGTVSEAFF.